A selection of T cell receptor beta chains follows, all from one sample in a study of cytomegalovirus exposure and HLA in healthy donors. Profiling relied on immunoSEQ multiplex PCR, and the TCRdb table lists in-frame clones only, not all of them. The sample shows 110,000 or so clones, roughly 71% of them seen only once. The sample consisted of PBMCs. The receptor set was obtained from a woman between 65 and 79 years old in good health and CMV-seropositive. Both conserved end residues are part of each CDR3. The D gene is left open where the match is weak. Clone size is not always given. Where it is, it says once, few, many or a class for expanded clones.

size	V	J	D	CDR3	DNA
few	TRBV4-1	TRBJ1-2	-	CASSHPYSNYGYTF	TGCGCCAGCAGCCACCCGTACAGTAACTATGGCTACACCTTC
-	TRBV15	TRBJ2-3	-	CATGAADTQYF	TGTGCCACCGGAGCGGCAGATACGCAGTATTTT
-	TRBV19	TRBJ1-3	-	CASSLTADSSGNTIYF	TGTGCCAGTAGTTTGACGGCCGACTCCTCTGGAAACACCATATATTTT
-	TRBV5-4	TRBJ2-1	-	CASSRGGGSYNEQFF	TGTGCCAGCAGCCGCGGCGGTGGGTCTTACAATGAGCAGTTCTTC
-	TRBV6-5	TRBJ1-2	-	CASSYFQGSYGYTF	TGTGCCAGCAGTTACTTCCAGGGGAGCTATGGCTACACCTTC
-	TRBV18	TRBJ2-3	-	CASSPNTVPDTQYF	TGTGCCAGCTCACCAAACACCGTCCCAGATACGCAGTATTTT
-	TRBV5-1	TRBJ2-7	-	CASNPDGATYEQYF	TGCGCCAGCAACCCCGATGGGGCCACCTACGAGCAGTACTTC
-	TRBV20-1	TRBJ2-1	-	CSASGGPEGFF	TGCAGTGCTAGCGGTGGCCCCGAGGGGTTCTTC
-	TRBV7-2	TRBJ2-5	TRBD2	CASSLLRGGRETQYF	TGTGCCAGCAGCTTATTGCGGGGGGGAAGGGAGACCCAGTACTTC
few	TRBV2	TRBJ2-3	TRBD2	CASRELAGEEQYF	TGTGCCAGCAGGGAACTAGCGGGGGAAGAGCAGTATTTT
few	TRBV30	TRBJ1-4	TRBD1	CAWSAQGVLNEKLFF	TGTGCCTGGAGTGCCCAGGGGGTCCTTAATGAAAAACTGTTTTTT
few	TRBV10-3	TRBJ1-3	TRBD1	CAISGWTGEGSGNTIYF	TGTGCCATCAGTGGGTGGACAGGAGAGGGCTCTGGAAACACCATATATTTT
-	TRBV10-3	TRBJ1-1	TRBD1	CATETGGVAEAFF	TGTGCCACGGAGACAGGGGGAGTCGCTGAAGCTTTCTTT
-	TRBV7-6	TRBJ2-7	TRBD2	CASSGEGLAYEQYF	TGTGCCAGCAGCGGGGAGGGACTAGCGTACGAGCAGTACTTC
-	TRBV5-1	TRBJ2-7	-	CASSSGTTYEQYF	TGCGCCAGCAGCAGCGGGACAACCTACGAGCAGTACTTC
-	TRBV7-6	TRBJ1-1	-	CASSLGGGENTEAFF	TGTGCCAGCAGCTTAGGGGGCGGGGAGAACACTGAAGCTTTCTTT
-	TRBV6-5	TRBJ2-6	TRBD2	CASSYSGGPGANVLTF	TGTGCCAGCAGTTACTCGGGAGGGCCTGGGGCCAACGTCCTGACTTTC
-	TRBV7-9	TRBJ2-6	-	CASSLDFSSGANVLTF	TGTGCCAGCAGCTTAGATTTCAGCTCTGGGGCCAACGTCCTGACTTTC
-	TRBV6-5	TRBJ2-7	-	CASSHAEGEQYF	TGTGCCAGCAGTCACGCCGAGGGCGAGCAGTACTTC
few	TRBV29-1	TRBJ2-2	-	CSADAGFGWEDTGELFF	TGCAGCGCCGACGCAGGTTTCGGGTGGGAGGACACCGGGGAGCTGTTTTTT
-	TRBV12-5	TRBJ2-2	TRBD1	CASGNLRGLVAGELFF	TGTGCTAGTGGCAACCTCAGGGGGCTGGTGGCCGGGGAGCTGTTTTTT
-	TRBV18	TRBJ1-1	TRBD1	CASSAGTGVYTEAFF	TGTGCCAGCTCAGCTGGGACAGGGGTTTACACTGAAGCTTTCTTT